This TCR beta chain was captured in a study of shared clonotypes between healthy human individuals. A remark on this clone: Its antigen is currently unknown.

The J segment lost 7 bases and the V segment lost 6 bases, leaving 5 bases of the junction unmatched. Per germline, CDR1 MNHNS and CDR2 SASEGT. The CDR3 loop spans 13 amino acids. General observations from the study: Around 5.3% of naive CD4 clonotypes were shared across a few donors. An effect of sequencing depth on clonotype sharing among donors was expected.

Deep was the level at which the assay was run. The protocol was immunoSEQ multiplex PCR, while the TCRdb copy is restricted to in-frame clones and leaves out a portion. Among 2.3 million or so clones listed, approximately 93% were seen once. Sequencing was carried out using naive CD4+ T cells from PBMCs. Subset specified: CD45RA+ positively selected. This TCR was sampled from a man between 18 and 35 years old in good health. Some clones in this sample may be carry-over from other donors' samples. The chain carries TRBV6-1 and TRBJ1-5; 8 positions agree with TRBD1. As DNA, the CDR3 is TGTGCCAGCAGCCAGGGGGCGCGGCAGCCCCAGCATTTT. Its translation: CASSQGARQPQHF.